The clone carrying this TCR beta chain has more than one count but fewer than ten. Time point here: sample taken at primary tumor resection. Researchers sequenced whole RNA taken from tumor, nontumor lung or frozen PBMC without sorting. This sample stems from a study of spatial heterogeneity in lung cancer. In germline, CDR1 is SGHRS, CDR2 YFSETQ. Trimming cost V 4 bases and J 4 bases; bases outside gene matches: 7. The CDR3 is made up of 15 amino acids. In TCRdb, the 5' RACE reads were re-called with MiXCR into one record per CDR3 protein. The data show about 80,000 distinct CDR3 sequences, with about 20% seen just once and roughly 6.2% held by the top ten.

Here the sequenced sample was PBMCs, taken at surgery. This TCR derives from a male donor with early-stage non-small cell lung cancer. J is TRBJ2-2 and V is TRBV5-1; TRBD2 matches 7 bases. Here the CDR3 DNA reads TGCGCCAGCAGCAACGGTGGGAGGGCCACCGGGGAGCTGTTTTTT. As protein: CASSNGGRATGELFF.